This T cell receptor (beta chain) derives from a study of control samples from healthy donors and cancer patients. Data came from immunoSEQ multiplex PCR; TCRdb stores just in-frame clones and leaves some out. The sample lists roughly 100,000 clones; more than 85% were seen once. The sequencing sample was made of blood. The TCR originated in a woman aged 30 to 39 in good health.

The CDR3 DNA reads TGTGCCAGCAGCTTGGGGCCAGCCACAGATACGCAGTATTTT. It encodes CASSLGPATDTQYF. The chain has TRBV5-5 and TRBJ2-3; the D is unclear. Trimming took 0 bases from V and 2 from J, leaving 7 bases between them. This CDR3 comprises 14 residues. Looked up from germline, CDR1 is SGHKS and CDR2 is YYEKEE (reference sequence).